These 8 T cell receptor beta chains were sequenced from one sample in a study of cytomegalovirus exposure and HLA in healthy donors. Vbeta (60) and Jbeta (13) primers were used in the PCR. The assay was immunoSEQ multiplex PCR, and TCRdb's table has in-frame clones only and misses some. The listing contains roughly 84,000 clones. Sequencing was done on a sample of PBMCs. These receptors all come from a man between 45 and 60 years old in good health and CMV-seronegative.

This CDR3 reads CASSPRWATNEKLFF. The CDR3 DNA sequence: TGTGCCAGCAGTCCCAGGTGGGCAACTAATGAAAAACTGTTTTTT. This chain connects TRBV27 to TRBJ1-4; no firm D call. Germline CDR1 is MNHEY and CDR2 is SMNVEV (reference sequence). The V end lost 5 bases, the J end lost 0 bases, and 10 bases lay between the germline ends. The CDR3 is 15 amino acids.

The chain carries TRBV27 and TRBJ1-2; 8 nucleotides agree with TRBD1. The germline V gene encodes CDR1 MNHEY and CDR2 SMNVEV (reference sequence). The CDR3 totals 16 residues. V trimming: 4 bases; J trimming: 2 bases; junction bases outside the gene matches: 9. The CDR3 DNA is TGTGCCAGCAGTTGGGTAGCAGGGGGCGAAAACTATGGCTACACCTTC. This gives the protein CASSWVAGGENYGYTF.

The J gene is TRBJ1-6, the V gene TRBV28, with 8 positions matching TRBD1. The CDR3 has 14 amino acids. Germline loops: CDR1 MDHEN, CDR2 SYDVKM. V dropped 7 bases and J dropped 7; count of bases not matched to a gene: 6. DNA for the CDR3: TGTGCCAGCACCAAAGACAGGGGAAATTCACCCCTCCACTTT. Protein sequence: CASTKDRGNSPLHF.

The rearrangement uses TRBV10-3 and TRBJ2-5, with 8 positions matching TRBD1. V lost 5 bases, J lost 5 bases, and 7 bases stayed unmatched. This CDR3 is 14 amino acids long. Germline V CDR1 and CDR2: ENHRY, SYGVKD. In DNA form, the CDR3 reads TGTGCCATCAGTAAAGACAGGGGCATCGAGACCCAGTACTTC. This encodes CAISKDRGIETQYF.

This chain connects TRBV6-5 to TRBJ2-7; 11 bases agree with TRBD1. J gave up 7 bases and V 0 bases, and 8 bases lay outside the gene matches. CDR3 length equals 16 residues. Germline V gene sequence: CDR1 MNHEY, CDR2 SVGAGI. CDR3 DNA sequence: TGTGCCAGCAGTTACTCGATAGGGACAGGGGGTGGAGAGCAGTACTTC. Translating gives CASSYSIGTGGGEQYF.

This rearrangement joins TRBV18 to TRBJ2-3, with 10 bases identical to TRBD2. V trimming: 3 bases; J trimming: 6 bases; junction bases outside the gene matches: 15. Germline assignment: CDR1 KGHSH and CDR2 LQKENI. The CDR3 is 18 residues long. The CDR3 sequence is CASSPYPPSGGAGDTQYF. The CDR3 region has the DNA TGTGCCAGCTCACCCTACCCTCCGAGCGGGGGGGCCGGGGATACGCAGTATTTT.

The CDR3 coding sequence is TGCGCCAGCAGCTTGGCGGCGGAAGGCGAGCAGTACTTC. Encoded protein: CASSLAAEGEQYF. The chain couples TRBV5-1 to TRBJ2-7; D gene unclear. The germline gives CDR1 SGHRS, CDR2 YFSETQ. This CDR3 contains 13 residues. Trimming took off 0 bases at V and 6 bases at J, with 10 bases between the two ends.

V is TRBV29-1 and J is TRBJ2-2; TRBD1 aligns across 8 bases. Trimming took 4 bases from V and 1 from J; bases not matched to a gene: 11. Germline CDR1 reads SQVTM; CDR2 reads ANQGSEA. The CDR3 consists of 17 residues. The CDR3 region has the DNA TGCAGCGTTGTAAGCCCCCAAACAGGGGGGAACACCGGGGAGCTGTTTTTT. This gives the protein CSVVSPQTGGNTGELFF.